This TCR beta chain was sequenced for a study of response to subunit inactivated influenza vaccine. Study results and caveats: Few new T cells, the authors suggested, are recruited by each seasonal influenza vaccination.

TCRdb used MiXCR to reprocess the RT-PCR reads, holding one entry per CDR3 protein. This sample has a few hundred thousand distinct CDR3 sequences, with 21% found just once. Germline V gene sequence: CDR1 KGHSH, CDR2 LQKENI. CDR3 length: 15 amino acids. The trim removed 6 bases at V and 3 bases at J, leaving 5 bases unmatched. This clonotype was picked up a small number of times. Its antigen is unknown. This specimen was PBMCs from blood, taken less than 22 months after vaccination. The chain recombines TRBV18 with TRBJ2-1, with 10 bases fitting TRBD2. The receptor was derived from a man aged 50 to 69 who received an inactivated influenza vaccine. The CDR3, as DNA: TGTGCCAGCTCCCGGACTAGCGGAGACTACAATGAGCAGTTCTTC. Protein: CASSRTSGDYNEQFF.